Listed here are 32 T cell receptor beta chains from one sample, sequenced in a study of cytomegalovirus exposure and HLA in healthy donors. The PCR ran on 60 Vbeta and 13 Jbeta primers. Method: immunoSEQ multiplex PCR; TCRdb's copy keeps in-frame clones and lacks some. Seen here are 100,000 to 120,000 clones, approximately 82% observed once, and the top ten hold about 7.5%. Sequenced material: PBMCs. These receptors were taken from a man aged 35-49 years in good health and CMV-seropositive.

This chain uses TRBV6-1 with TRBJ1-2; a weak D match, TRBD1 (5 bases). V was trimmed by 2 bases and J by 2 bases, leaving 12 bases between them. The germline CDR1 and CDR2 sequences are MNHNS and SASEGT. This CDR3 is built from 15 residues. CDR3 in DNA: TGTGCCAGCAGTGAACAGGGTGGCAAGAACTATGGCTACACCTTC. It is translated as CASSEQGGKNYGYTF.

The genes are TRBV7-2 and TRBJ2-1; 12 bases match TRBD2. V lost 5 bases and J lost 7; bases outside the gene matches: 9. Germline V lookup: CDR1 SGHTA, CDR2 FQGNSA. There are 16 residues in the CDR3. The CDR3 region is CASSPVLAGGLNEQFF. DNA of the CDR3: TGTGCCAGCAGCCCCGTACTAGCGGGAGGTCTGAATGAGCAGTTCTTC.

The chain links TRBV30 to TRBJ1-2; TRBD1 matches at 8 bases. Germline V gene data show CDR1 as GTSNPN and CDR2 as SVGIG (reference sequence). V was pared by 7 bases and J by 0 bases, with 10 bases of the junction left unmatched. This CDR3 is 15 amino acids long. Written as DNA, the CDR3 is TGTGCCTCTAAACGGGACAGGTCGACTAACTATGGCTACACCTTC. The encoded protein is CASKRDRSTNYGYTF.

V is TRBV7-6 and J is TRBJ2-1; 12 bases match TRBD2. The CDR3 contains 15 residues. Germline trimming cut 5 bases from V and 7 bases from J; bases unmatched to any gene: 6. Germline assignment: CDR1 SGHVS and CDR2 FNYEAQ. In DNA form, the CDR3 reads TGTGCCAGCAGCCGACTAGCGGGAGCGGGAAATGAGCAGTTCTTC. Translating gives CASSRLAGAGNEQFF.

The CDR3 DNA reads as TGTGCCAGCAGTCCATACAGGGGGAGCTATGGCTACACCTTC. Its translation: CASSPYRGSYGYTF. V is TRBV28 and J is TRBJ1-2, with 8 bases identical to TRBD1. Germline values: CDR1 MDHEN, CDR2 SYDVKM. V lost 5 bases and J lost 4; bases outside the gene matches: 6. This CDR3 contains 14 residues.

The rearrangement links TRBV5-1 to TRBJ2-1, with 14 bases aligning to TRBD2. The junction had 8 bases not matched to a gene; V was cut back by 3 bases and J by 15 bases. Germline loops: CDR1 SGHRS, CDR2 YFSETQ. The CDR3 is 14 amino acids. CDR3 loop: CASSSGLAGGMWFF. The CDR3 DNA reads TGCGCCAGCAGCTCCGGACTAGCGGGAGGAATGTGGTTCTTC.

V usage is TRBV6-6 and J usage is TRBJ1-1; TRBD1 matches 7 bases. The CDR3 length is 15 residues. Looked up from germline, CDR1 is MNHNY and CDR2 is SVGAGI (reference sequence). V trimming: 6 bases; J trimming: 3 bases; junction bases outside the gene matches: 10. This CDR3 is CASRERGRRDTEAFF. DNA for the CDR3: TGTGCCAGCAGGGAGAGGGGGCGCAGGGACACTGAAGCTTTCTTT.

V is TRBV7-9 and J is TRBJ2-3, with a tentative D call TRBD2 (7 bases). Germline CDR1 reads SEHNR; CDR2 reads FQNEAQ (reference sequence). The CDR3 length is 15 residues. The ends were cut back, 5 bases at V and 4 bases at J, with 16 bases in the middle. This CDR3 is CASSLRVGGPDTQYF. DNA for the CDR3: TGTGCCAGCAGCCTAAGAGTGGGGGGGCCAGATACGCAGTATTTT.

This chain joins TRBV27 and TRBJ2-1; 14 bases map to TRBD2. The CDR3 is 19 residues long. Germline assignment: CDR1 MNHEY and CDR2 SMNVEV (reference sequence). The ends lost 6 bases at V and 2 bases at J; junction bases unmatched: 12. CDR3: CASRLKGLAGVGPYNEQFF. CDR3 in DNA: TGTGCCAGCAGGCTAAAGGGACTAGCGGGGGTAGGCCCCTACAATGAGCAGTTCTTC.

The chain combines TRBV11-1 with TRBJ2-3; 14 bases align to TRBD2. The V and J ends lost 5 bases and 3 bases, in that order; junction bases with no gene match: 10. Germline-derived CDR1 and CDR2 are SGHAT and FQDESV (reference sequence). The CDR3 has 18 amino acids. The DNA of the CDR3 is TGTGCCAGCAGCCCTGGGACTAGCGGGGGAACCCCAACAGATACGCAGTATTTT. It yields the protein CASSPGTSGGTPTDTQYF.

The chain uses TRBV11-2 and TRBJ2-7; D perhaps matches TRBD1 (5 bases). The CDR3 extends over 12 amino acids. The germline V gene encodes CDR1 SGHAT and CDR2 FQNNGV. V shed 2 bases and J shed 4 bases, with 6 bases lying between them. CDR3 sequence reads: CASSLRGYEQYF. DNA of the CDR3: TGTGCCAGCAGCTTAAGGGGTTACGAGCAGTACTTC.

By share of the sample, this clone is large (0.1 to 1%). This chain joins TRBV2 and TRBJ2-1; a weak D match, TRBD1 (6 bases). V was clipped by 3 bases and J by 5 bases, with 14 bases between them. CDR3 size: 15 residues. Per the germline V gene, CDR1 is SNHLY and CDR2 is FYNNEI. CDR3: CASSDPQGNNNEQFF. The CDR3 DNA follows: TGTGCCAGCAGTGATCCACAGGGAAACAACAATGAGCAGTTCTTC.

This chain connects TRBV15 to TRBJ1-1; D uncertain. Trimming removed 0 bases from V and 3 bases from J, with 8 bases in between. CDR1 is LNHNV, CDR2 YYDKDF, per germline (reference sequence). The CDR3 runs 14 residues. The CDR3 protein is CATSRDVRDTEAFF. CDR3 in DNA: TGTGCCACCAGCAGAGATGTGCGGGACACTGAAGCTTTCTTT.

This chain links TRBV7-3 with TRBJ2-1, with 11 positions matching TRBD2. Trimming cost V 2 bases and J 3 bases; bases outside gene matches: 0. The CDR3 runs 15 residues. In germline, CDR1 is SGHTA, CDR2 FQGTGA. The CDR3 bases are TGTGCCAGCAGCTTACTAGCGGGGGGCTACAATGAGCAGTTCTTC. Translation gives CASSLLAGGYNEQFF.

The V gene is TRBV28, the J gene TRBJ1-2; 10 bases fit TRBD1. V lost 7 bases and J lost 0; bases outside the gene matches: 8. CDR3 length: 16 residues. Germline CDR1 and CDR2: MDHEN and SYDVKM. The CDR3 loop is CASIVSGTGANYGYTF. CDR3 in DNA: TGTGCCAGCATCGTTTCCGGGACAGGGGCTAACTATGGCTACACCTTC.

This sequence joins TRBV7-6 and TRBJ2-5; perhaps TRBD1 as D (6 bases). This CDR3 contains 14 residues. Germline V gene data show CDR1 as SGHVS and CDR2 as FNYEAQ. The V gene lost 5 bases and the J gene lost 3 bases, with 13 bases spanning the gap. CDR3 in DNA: TGTGCCAGCAGCCAGCAGGGGAGAAAAGAGACCCAGTACTTC. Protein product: CASSQQGRKETQYF.

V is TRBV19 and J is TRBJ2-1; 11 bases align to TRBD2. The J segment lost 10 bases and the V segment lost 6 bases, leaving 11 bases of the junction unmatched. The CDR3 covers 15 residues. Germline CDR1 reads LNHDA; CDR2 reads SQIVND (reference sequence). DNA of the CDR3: TGTGCCAGTAGCCCTAGTAGCGGGGGGGCAGGGGAGCAGTTCTTC. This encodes CASSPSSGGAGEQFF.

CDR3 in amino acids: CASSQDIRYGELFF. The DNA for the CDR3 is TGTGCCAGCAGCCAAGATATCCGGTACGGGGAGCTGTTTTTT. The chain is built from TRBV4-2 and TRBJ2-2; the D is unclear. The V gene's germline CDR1 is LGHNA and CDR2 YNFKEQ. The CDR3 has 14 amino acids. The V end lost 0 bases, the J end lost 7 bases, and 9 bases lay between the germline ends.

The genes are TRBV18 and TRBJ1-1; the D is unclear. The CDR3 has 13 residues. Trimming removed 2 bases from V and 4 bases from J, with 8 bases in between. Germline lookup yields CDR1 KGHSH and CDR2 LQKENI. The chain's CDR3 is CASSPNAVTEAFF. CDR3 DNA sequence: TGTGCCAGCTCACCAAACGCGGTCACTGAAGCTTTCTTT.

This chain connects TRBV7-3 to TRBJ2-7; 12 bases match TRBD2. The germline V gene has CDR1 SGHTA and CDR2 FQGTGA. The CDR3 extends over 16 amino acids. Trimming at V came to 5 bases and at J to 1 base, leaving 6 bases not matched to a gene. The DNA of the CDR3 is TGTGCCAGCAGCCCCAGGACTAGCGGGGCTTCCTACGAGCAGTACTTC. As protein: CASSPRTSGASYEQYF.

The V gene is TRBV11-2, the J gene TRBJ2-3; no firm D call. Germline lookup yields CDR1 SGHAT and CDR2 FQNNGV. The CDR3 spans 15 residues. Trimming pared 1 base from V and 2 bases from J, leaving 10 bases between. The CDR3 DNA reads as TGTGCCAGCAGCTTAGGATTGGGCCTCACAGATACGCAGTATTTT. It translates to CASSLGLGLTDTQYF.

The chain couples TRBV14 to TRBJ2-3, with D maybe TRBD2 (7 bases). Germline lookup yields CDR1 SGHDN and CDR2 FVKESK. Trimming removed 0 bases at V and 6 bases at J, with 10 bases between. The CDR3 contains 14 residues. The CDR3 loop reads CASSQEGGRDTQYF. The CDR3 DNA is TGTGCCAGCAGCCAAGAGGGGGGGCGGGATACGCAGTATTTT.

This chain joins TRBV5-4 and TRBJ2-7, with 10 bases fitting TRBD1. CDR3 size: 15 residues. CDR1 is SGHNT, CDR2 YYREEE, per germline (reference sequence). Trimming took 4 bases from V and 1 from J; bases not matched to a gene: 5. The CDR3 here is CASSPPGQGSYEQYF. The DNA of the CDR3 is TGTGCCAGCAGCCCGCCGGGACAGGGGTCCTACGAGCAGTACTTC.

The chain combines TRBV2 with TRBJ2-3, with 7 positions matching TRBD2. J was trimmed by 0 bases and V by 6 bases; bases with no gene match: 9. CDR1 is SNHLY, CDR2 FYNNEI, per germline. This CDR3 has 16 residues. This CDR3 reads CASRESGAPSTDTQYF. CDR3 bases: TGTGCCAGCAGAGAGAGCGGGGCCCCTAGCACAGATACGCAGTATTTT.

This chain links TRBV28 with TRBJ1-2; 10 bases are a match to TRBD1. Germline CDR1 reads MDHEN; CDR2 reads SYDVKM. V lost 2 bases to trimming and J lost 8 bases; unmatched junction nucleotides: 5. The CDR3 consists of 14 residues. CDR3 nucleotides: TGTGCCAGCAGTTTAGGGGACAGGGGCCAAGGCTACACCTTC. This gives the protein CASSLGDRGQGYTF.

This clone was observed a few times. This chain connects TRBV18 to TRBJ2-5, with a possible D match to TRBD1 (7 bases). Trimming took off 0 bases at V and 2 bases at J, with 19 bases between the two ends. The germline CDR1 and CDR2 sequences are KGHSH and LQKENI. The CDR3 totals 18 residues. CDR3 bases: TGTGCCAGCTCACCACCATTGAATCAGGGGGGCTGGCAAGAGACCCAGTACTTC. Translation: CASSPPLNQGGWQETQYF.

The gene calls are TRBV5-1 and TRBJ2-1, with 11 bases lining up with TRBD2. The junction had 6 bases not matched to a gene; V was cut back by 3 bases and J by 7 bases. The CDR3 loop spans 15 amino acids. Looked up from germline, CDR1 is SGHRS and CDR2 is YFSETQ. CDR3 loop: CASSSLLAGVNEQFF. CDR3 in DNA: TGCGCCAGCAGCTCATTACTAGCGGGAGTGAATGAGCAGTTCTTC.

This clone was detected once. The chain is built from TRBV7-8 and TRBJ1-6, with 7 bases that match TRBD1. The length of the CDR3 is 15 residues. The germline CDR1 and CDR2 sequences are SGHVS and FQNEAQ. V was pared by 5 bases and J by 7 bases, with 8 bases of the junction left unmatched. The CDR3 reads CASSPGQWGNSPLHF. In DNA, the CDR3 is TGTGCCAGCAGCCCGGGACAGTGGGGGAATTCACCCCTCCACTTT.

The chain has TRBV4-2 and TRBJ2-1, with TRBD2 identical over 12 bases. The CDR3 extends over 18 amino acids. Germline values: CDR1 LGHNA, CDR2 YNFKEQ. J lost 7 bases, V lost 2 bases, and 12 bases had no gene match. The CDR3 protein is CASSQLQSSGGAENEQFF. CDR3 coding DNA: TGTGCCAGCAGCCAACTCCAATCTAGCGGGGGGGCGGAGAATGAGCAGTTCTTC.

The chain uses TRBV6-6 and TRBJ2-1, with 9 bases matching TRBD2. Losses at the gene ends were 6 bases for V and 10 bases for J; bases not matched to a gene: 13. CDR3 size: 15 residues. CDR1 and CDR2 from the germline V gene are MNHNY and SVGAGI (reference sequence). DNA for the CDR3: TGTGCCAGCAGCCCGAGGGGCGGGGGGGCTCGGGAGCAGTTCTTC. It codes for CASSPRGGGAREQFF.

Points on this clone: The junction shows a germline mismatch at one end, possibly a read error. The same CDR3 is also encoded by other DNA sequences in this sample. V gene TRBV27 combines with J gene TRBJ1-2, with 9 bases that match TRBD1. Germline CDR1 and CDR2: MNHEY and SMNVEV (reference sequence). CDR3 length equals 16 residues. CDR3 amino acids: CASSLSYRGQNYGYTF. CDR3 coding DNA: TGTGCCAGTAGTTTATCCTACAGGGGGCAAAACTATGGCTACACCTTC.

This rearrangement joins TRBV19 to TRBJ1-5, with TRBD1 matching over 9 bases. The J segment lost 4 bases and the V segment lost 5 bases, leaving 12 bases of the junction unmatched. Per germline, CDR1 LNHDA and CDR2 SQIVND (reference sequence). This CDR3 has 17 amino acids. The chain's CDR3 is CASSPRTGAGRNQPQHF. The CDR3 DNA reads TGTGCCAGTAGTCCCCGGACAGGGGCCGGGAGAAATCAGCCCCAGCATTTT.